This TCR beta chain emerged from a study of Ad26.COV2.S vaccination and SARS-CoV-2 variants. Broader study findings: There was reportedly substantial breadth in spike-specific CD8+ and CD4+ T cell responses after vaccination. Recipients given vaccine exceeded placebo recipients in spike-specific TCR breadth.

Trimming removed 6 bases at V and 6 bases at J, with 16 bases between. This CDR3 has 14 amino acids. The germline V gene has CDR1 MNHEY and CDR2 SVGAGI. Clones were read by immunoSEQ multiplex PCR, and TCRdb kept only the in-frame ones, dropping some. This sample has about 370,000 clones, with approximately 90% found just once. Treatment in this sample: some 19 received Ad26.COV2.S at low or high dose, single or two shots; a few received placebo; per-sample allocation not given. Sampling took place 63 days after the first vaccine or placebo injection. The vaccine delivered Wuhan-strain SARS-CoV-2 spike through an Ad26 vector. To note about this clone: Antigen: not known.

This TCR came from a person between 18 and 65 years old who received the Ad26.COV2.S COVID-19 vaccine or a placebo. Sequencing used peripheral blood, obtained in a trial of Ad26.COV2.S vaccine versus placebo. The gene calls are TRBV6-5 and TRBJ2-3; the D gene is possibly TRBD2 (6 bases). The CDR3 DNA reads TGTGCCAGCAGCCCCGGCGGGGTAATGGATACGCAGTATTTT. This translates into CASSPGGVMDTQYF.